Ten or more counts support the clone carrying this T cell receptor (beta chain). Arm-PCR of CDR3 regions and iRepertoire HTBI primers were used to build TCR beta libraries. TCRdb recomputed calls from the multiplex PCR reads with MiXCR, one row per CDR3 protein. The sample has 600,000 to 650,000 distinct CDR3 sequences; approximately 15% are singletons. The data were taken from a study of regulatory T cells in long-lasting Graves disease. The CDR3 has 15 amino acids. Looked up from germline, CDR1 is KGHDR and CDR2 is SFDVKD. Trimming removed 5 bases at V and 3 bases at J, with 14 bases between. Documented time point: newly diagnosed GD, antithyroid drugs for less than 3 months. Extracted PBMC RNA gave rise to the TCR library. Peripheral blood, at 7.5 to 9 milliliters, went into EDTA tubes. These sequences were also reported in another study, on T cells in Graves' hyperthyroidism and ophthalmopathy. That work contributes: Diagnoses were made from clinical symptoms, serum measures (thyroxine and TRAb), thyroid ultrasound and orbital computed tomography. HTBI primers were used for first-round RT-PCR of the TCR CDR3. Expanded thyroid clonotypes (above 0.001) were mostly also found in blood.

The sequences come from peripheral blood mononuclear cells (PBMCs), collected at new diagnosis, from a patient treated with antithyroid drugs. This clonotype originated in a woman aged 25 to 45 with Graves disease. The chain recombines TRBV24-1 with TRBJ2-3; D may match TRBD1 or TRBD2 (5 bases each). CDR3 in amino acids: CATSVRGMGTDTQYF. Here the CDR3 DNA reads TGTGCCACCAGTGTGAGGGGAATGGGTACAGATACGCAGTATTTT.